This T cell receptor (beta chain) was profiled in a study of CD8+ T cells in alopecia areata. Findings of the study overall: One nonresponder leaves baseline CD8+ expansion's link to response uncertain.

Regarding treatment: oral pan-JAK inhibitor, 5-10 mg twice daily. After removal of 1 base from V and 3 bases from J, the junction contained 10 bases not matched to a gene. The CDR3 is 17 amino acids. The V gene's germline CDR1 is SGHTA and CDR2 FQGNSA. In each case, RNA was isolated and then reverse transcribed into cDNA as the sequencing template. Only in-frame clones appear in the TCRdb table, and some are missing; sequencing was by immunoSEQ multiplex PCR. Among roughly 200,000 clones listed, about three fifths were seen once. This clone turned up a few times. Its antigen is as yet unknown. The sequencing here drew on CD4+ T cells sorted from blood, taken at week 4, from a patient treated with tofacitinib. The chain employs TRBV7-2 and TRBJ2-7; 9 positions match TRBD2. The origin of this receptor is a human donor with alopecia areata. CDR3 in DNA: TGTGCCAGCAGCTTAGTTAGCGGGGGCCGACAGAACTACGAGCAGTACTTC. Protein: CASSLVSGGRQNYEQYF.